This section outlines one TCR beta chain sequence together with its context. The antigen is unknown. From germline, CDR1 is LGHNT and CDR2 FRNRAP. The CDR3 totals 15 residues. Trimming took off 1 base at V and 2 bases at J, with 9 bases between the two ends. The method was immunoSEQ multiplex PCR; TCRdb's version includes in-frame clones alone and lacks a portion of them. The sample yields some 120,000 clones, around 90% seen once. The data derive from a study of T cell responses to AZD1222 COVID-19 vaccine. Study results and limitations: Per reports, nearly half of all spike-specific TCRs target regions that are unmutated in variants.

The genes are TRBV12-5 and TRBJ1-3; TRBD1 might be the D (5 bases). Specimen: peripheral blood, collected 28 days after the second AZD1222 dose. The TCR comes from an adult who received the AZD1222 COVID-19 vaccine. CDR3 nucleotide sequence: TGTGCTAGTGGTTTGGAACAGGCGCCTGGAAACACCATATATTTT. This gives the protein CASGLEQAPGNTIYF.